In this sample, the clone carrying this T cell receptor beta chain turned up many times. The antigen is unknown. Starting material for RNA and DNA co-extraction consisted of about 17-30 mg of unsorted bulk tissue. The record originates from a study of tumor-infiltrating lymphocytes in primary liver carcinoma. Overall study: Staging placed the tumors at T1-T3 N0M0, and they measured about 4 to 10 cm across. General observations from the study: Compared with blood, tumor repertoires held significantly more in their top 250 clones. Whereas tumor region pairs overlapped more, tumor-adjacent and tumor-blood pairs overlapped less.

From approximately 0.5 ug of total RNA, TCR beta-specific cDNA was reverse-transcribed using a constant-region primer. Libraries covering TCR beta were generated through three nested multiplex PCR rounds (using a slightly modified ARM-PCR). It was with TRBV1-TRBV30 forward primers and a C-beta reverse primer that the first two PCR rounds were run, at roughly 11 cycles each. TCRdb ran MiXCR on the multiplex PCR reads and lists one entry per CDR3 protein. The repertoire has some 130,000 distinct CDR3 sequences, around two thirds of them found once; the top ten carry 8.1%. Germline lookup yields CDR1 SGHNT and CDR2 YYREEE (reference sequence). This CDR3 is 15 amino acids long. With V trimmed by 4 bases and J by 3 bases, 7 bases remained unmatched.

The TCR originated in a woman aged 55-69 years with primary liver carcinoma and hepatitis B virus infection. The gene calls are TRBV5-4 and TRBJ2-5; the match to TRBD1 covers 9 bases. The sequenced sample was tumor-adjacent normal liver tissue. The CDR3 coding sequence is TGTGCCAGCAGCCCCGACAGGGGGATCAAAGAGACCCAGTACTTC. Its translation is CASSPDRGIKETQYF.